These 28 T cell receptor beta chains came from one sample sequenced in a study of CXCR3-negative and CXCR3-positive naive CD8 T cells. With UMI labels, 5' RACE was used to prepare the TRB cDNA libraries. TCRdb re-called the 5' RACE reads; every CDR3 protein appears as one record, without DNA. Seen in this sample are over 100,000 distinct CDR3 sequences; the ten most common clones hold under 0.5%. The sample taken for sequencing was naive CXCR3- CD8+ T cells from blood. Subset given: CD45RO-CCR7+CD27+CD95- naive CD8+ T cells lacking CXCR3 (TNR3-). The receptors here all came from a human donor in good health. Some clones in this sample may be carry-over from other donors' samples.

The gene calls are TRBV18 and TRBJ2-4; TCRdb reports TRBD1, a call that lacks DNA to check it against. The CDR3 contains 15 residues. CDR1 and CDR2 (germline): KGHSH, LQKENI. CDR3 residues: CASSPPGQGENIQYF. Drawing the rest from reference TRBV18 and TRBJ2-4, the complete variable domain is NAGVMQNPRHLVRRRGQEARLRCSPMKGHSHVYWYRQLPEEGLKFMVYLQKENIIDESGMPKERFSAEFPKEGPSILRIQQVVRGDSAAYFCASSPPGQGENIQYFGAGTRLSVL.

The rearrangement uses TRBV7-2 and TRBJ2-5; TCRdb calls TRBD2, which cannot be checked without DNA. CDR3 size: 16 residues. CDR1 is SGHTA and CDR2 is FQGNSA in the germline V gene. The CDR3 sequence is CASSLVLAGGYQTQYF.

The chain's CDR3 is CASSLRSPSGDPKNTGELFF. The V call is TRBV5-4, the J call TRBJ2-2; TCRdb gives TRBD2 as the D gene, but with no DNA this cannot be confirmed. This CDR3 region has 20 residues. Germline assignment: CDR1 SGHNT and CDR2 YYREEE (reference sequence).

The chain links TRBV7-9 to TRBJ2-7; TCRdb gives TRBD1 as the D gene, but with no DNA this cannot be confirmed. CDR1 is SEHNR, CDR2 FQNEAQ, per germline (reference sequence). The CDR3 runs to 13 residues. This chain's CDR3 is CASSFGGDYEQYF.

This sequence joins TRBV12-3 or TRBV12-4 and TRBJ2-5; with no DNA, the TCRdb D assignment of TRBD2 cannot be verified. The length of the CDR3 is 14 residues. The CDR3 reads CASSLTTSRDTQYF.

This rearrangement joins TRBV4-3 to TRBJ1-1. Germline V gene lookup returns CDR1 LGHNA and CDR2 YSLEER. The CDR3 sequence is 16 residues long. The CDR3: CASSQDLQLGNTEAFF.

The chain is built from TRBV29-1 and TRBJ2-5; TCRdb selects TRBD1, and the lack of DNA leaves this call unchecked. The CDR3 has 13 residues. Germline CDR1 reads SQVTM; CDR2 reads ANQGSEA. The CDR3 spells CSARDRGWETQYF.

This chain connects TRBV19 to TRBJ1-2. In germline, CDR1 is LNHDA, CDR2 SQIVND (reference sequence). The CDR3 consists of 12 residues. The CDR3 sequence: CASSTTPYGYTF.

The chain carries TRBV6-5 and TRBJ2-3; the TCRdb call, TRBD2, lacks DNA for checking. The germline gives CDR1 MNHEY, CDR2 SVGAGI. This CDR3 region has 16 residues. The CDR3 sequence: CASSFMTSGGTDTQYF.

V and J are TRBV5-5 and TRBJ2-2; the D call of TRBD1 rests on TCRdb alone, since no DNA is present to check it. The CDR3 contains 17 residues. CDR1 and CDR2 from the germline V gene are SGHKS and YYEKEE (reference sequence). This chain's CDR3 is CASSFSPTGLNTGELFF.

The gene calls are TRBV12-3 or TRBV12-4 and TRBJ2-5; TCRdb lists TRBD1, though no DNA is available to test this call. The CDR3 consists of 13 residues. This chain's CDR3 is CASRTGTEETQYF.

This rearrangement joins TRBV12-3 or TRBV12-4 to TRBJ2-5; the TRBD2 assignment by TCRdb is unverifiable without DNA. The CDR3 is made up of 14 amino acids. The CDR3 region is CASSLASGTETQYF.

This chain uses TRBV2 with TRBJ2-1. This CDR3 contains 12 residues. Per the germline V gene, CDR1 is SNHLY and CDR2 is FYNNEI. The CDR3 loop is CASKRSYSEQFF.

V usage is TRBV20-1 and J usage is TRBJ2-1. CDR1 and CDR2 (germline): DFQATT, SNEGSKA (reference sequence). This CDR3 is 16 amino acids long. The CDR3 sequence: CSAREGKRSSYNEQFF.

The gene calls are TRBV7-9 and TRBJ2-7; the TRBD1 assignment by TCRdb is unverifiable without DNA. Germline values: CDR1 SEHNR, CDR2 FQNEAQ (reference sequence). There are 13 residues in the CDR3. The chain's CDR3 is CASSPYPGAEQYF.

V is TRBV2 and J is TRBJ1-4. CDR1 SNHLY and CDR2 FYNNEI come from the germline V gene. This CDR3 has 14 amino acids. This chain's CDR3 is CASSSGLTNEKLFF.

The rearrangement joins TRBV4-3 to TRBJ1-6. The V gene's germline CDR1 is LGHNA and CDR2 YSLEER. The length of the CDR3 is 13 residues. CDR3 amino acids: CASSQAVGQLLHF.

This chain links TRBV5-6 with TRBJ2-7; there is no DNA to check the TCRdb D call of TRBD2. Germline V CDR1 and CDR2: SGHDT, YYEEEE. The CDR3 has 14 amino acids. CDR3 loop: CASSLVAGVNEQYF.

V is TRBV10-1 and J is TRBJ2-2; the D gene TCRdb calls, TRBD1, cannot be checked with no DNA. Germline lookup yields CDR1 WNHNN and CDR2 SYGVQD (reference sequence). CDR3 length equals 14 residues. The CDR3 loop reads CASSDDRGTGELFF.

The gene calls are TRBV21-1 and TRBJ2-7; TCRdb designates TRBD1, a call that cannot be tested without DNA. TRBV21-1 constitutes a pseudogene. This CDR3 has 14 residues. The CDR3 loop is CASSLRDTLYEQYF.

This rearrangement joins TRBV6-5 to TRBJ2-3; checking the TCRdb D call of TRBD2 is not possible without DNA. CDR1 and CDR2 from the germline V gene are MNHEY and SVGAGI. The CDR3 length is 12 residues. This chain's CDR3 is CASSPGLHPQYF.

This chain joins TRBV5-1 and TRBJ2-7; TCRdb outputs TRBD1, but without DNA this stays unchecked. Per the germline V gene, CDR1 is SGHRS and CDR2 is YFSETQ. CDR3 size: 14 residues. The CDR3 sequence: CASSPDRDPYEQYF.

This chain's CDR3 is CASSLAGTGNQPQHF. The chain links TRBV7-9 to TRBJ1-5. The CDR3 covers 15 residues. Germline V CDR1 and CDR2: SEHNR, FQNEAQ (reference sequence).

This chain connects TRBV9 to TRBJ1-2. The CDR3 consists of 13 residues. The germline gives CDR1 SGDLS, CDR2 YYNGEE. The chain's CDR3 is CASSANPGYGYTF.

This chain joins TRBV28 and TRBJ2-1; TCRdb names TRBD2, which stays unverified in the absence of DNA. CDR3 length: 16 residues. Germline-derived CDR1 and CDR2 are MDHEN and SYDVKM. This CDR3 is CASSSSDLPSHNEQFF.

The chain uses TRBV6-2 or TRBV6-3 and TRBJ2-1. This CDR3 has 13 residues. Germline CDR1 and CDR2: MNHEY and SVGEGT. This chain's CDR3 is CASSYTSYNEQFF.

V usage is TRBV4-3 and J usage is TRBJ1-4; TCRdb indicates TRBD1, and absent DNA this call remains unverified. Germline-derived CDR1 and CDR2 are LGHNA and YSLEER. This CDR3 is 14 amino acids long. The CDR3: CASSQEDTVEKLFF.

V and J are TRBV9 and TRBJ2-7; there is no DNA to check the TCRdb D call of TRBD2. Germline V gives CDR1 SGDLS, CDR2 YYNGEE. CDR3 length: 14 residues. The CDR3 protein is CASSPPAGDHEQYF.